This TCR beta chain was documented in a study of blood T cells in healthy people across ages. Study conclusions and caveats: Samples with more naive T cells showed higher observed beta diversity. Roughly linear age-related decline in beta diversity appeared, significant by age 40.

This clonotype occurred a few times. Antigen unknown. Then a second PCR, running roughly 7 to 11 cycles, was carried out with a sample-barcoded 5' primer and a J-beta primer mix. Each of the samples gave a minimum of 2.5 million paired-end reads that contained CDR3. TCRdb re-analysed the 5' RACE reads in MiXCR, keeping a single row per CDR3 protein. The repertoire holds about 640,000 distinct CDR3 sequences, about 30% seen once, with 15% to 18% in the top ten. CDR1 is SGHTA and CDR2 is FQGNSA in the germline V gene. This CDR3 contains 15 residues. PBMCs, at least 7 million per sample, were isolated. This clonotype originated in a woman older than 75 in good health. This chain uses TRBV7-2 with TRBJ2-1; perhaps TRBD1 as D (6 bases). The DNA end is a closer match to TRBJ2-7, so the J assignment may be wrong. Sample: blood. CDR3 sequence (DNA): TGTGCCAGCAGCCCCTGGACAGTCTCCTACAATGAGCAGTACTTC. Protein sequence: CASSPWTVSYNEQYF.